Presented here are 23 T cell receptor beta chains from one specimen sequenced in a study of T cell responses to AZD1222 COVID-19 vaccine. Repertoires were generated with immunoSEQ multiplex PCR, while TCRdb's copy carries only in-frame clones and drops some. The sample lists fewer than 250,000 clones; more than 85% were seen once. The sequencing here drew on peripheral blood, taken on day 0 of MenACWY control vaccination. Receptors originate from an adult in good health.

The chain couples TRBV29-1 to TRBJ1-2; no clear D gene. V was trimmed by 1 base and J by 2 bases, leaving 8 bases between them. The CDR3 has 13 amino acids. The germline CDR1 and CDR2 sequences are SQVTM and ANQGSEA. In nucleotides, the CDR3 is TGCAGCGTTGAAGCAGAAACAAACTATGGCTACACCTTC. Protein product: CSVEAETNYGYTF.

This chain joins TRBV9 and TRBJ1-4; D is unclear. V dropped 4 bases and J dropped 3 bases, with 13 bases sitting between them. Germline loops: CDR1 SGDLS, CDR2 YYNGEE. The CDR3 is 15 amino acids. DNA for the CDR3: TGTGCCAGCAGCCCCACGGGGATAGCTAATGAAAAACTGTTTTTT. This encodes CASSPTGIANEKLFF.

Here the CDR3 DNA reads TGTGCCAGCAGTTCTCAGAGGGCTCAGCCCCAGCATTTT. As protein: CASSSQRAQPQHF. The V gene is TRBV6-2 or TRBV6-3, the J gene TRBJ1-5, with no clear D. Germline loops: CDR1 MNHEY, CDR2 SVGEGT. This CDR3 is 13 amino acids long. Trimming took off 4 bases at V and 6 bases at J, with 10 bases between the two ends.

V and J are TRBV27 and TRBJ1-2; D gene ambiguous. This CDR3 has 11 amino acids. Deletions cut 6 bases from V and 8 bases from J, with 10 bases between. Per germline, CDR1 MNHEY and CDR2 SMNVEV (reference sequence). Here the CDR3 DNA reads TGTGCCAGCAGATCGAGTGGGGGCTACACCTTC. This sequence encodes CASRSSGGYTF.

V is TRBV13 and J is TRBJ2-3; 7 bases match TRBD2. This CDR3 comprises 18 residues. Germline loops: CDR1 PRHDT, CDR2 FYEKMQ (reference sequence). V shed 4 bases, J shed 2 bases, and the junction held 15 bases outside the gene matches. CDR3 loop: CASSSYDDSGKDTDTQYF. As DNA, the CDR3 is TGTGCCAGCAGCTCCTACGATGACAGCGGGAAGGACACAGATACGCAGTATTTT. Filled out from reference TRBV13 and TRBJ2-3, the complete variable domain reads AAGVIQSPRHLIKEKRETATLKCYPIPRHDTVYWYQQGPGQDPQFLISFYEKMQSDKGSIPDRFSAQQFSDYHSELNMSSLELGDSALYFCASSSYDDSGKDTDTQYFGPGTRLTVL.

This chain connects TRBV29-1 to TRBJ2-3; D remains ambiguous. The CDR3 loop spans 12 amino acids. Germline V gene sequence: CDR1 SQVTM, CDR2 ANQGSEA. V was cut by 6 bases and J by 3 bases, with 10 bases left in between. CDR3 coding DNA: TGCAGCGTGACGGAAGGAACAGATACGCAGTATTTT. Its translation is CSVTEGTDTQYF.

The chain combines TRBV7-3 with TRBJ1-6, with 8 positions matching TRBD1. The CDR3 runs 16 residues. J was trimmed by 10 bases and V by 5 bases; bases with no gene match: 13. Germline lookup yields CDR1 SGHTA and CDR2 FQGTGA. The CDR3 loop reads CASSAGSGQGDSPLHF. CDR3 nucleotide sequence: TGTGCCAGCAGCGCCGGTAGTGGACAGGGAGACTCACCCCTCCACTTT.

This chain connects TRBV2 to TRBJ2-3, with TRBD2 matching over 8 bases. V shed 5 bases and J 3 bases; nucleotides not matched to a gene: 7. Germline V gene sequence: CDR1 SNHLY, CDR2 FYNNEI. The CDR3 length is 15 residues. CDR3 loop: CASSTMGLETDTQYF. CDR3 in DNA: TGTGCCAGCAGTACGATGGGACTAGAAACAGATACGCAGTATTTT.

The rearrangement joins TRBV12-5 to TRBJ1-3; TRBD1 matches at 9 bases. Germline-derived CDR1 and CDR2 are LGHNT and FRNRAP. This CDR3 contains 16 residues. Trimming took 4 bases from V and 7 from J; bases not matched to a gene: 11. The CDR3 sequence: CASGYPQQGAGNTIYF. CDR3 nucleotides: TGTGCTAGTGGTTATCCCCAACAGGGGGCAGGGAACACCATATATTTT.

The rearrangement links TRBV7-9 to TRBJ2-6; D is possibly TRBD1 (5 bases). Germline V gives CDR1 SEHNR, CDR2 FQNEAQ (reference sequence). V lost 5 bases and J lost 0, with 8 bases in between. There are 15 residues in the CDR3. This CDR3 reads CASSQTASGANVLTF. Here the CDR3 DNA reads TGTGCCAGCAGCCAGACAGCCTCTGGGGCCAACGTCCTGACTTTC.

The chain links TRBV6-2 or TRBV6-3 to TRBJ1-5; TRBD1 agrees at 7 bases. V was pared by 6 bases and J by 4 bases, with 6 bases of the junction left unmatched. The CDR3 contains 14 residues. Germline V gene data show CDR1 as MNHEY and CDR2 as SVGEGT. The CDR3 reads CASSRIQGNQPQHF. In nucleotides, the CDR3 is TGTGCCAGCAGCCGAATACAGGGGAATCAGCCCCAGCATTTT.

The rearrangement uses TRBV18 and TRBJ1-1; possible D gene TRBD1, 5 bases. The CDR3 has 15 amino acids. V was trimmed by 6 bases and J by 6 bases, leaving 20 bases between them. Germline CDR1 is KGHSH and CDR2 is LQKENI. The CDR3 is CASSPIGVQKSEAFF. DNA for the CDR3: TGTGCCAGCTCCCCGATAGGGGTCCAAAAATCTGAAGCTTTCTTT.

CDR3 sequence: CAISVGALRGEGSPLHF. In nucleotides, the CDR3 is TGTGCCATCAGTGTAGGGGCTCTCCGGGGGGAAGGTTCACCCCTCCACTTT. V is TRBV10-3 and J is TRBJ1-6; D possibly corresponds to TRBD1 (5 bases). V dropped 4 bases and J dropped 9 bases, with 22 bases sitting between them. CDR3 length: 17 amino acids. Germline V lookup: CDR1 ENHRY, CDR2 SYGVKD.

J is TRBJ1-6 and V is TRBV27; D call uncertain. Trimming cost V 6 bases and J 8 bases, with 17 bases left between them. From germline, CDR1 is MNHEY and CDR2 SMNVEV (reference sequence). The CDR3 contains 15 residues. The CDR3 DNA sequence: TGTGCCAGCAGAAACACCGCGACTAACTATTCACCCCTCCACTTT. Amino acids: CASRNTATNYSPLHF.

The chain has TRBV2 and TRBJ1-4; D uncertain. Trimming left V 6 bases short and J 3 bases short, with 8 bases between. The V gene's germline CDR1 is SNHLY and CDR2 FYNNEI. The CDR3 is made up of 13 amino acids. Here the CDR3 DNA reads TGTGCCAGCAGAACACCTTCTAATGAAAAACTGTTTTTT. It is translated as CASRTPSNEKLFF.

The CDR3 loop is CASRISGGYTGELFF. The DNA for the CDR3 is TGTGCCAGCAGGATTAGCGGGGGGTACACCGGGGAGCTGTTTTTT. V is TRBV28 and J is TRBJ2-2; 10 bases are shared with TRBD2. The V gene's germline CDR1 is MDHEN and CDR2 SYDVKM. This CDR3 spans 15 amino acids. J was trimmed by 3 bases and V by 6 bases; bases with no gene match: 4. Full variable domain (rest looked up from reference TRBV28 and TRBJ2-2): DVKVTQSSRYLVKRTGEKVFLECVQDMDHENMFWYRQDPGLGLRLIYFSYDVKMKEKGDIPEGYSVSREKKERFSLILESASTNQTSMYLCASRISGGYTGELFFGEGSRLTVL.

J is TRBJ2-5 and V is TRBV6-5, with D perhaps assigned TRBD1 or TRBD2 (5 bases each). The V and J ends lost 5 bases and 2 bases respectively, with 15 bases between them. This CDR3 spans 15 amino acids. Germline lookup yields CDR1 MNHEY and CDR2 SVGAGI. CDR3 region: CASSKGRTEQETQYF. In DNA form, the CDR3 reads TGTGCCAGCAGTAAGGGACGGACGGAACAAGAGACCCAGTACTTC.

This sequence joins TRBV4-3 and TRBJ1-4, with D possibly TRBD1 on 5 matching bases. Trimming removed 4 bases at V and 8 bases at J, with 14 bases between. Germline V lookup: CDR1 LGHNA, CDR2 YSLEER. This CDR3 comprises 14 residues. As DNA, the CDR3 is TGCGCCAGCAGCCCAACAGGTCTCGTCGAAAAACTGTTTTTT. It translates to CASSPTGLVEKLFF.

The CDR3 protein is CASSFFGGDQPQHF. The CDR3 nucleotides read TGCGCCAGCAGCTTCTTTGGGGGGGATCAGCCCCAGCATTTT. This chain joins TRBV5-1 and TRBJ1-5, with a weak D call TRBD1 (5 bases). The CDR3 is 14 residues long. CDR1 and CDR2 from the germline V gene are SGHRS and YFSETQ. Trimming pared 2 bases from V and 5 bases from J, leaving 11 bases between.

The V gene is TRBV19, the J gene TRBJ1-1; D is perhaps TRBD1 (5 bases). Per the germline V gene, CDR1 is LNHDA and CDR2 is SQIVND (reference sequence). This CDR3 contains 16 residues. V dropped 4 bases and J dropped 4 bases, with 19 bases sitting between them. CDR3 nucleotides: TGTGCCAGTAGTAATTACGGGCAGGGTAGAGGCACTGAAGCTTTCTTT. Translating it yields CASSNYGQGRGTEAFF.

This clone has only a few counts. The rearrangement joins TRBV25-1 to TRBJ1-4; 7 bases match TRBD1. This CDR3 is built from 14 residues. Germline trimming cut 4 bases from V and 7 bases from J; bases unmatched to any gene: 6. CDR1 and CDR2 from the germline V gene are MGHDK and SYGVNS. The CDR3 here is CASSGDSRGEKLFF. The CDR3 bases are TGTGCCAGCAGTGGGGACAGCCGAGGTGAAAAACTGTTTTTT. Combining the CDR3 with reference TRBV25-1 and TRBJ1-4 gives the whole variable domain EADIYQTPRYLVIGTGKKITLECSQTMGHDKMYWYQQDPGMELHLIHYSYGVNSTEKGDLSSESTVSRIRTEHFPLTLESARPSHTSQYLCASSGDSRGEKLFFGSGTQLSVL.

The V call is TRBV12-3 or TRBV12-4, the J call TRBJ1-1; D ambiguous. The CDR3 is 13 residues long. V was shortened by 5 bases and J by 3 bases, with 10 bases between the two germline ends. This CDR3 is CASSNGVYTEAFF. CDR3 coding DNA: TGTGCCAGCAGTAACGGAGTTTACACTGAAGCTTTCTTT.

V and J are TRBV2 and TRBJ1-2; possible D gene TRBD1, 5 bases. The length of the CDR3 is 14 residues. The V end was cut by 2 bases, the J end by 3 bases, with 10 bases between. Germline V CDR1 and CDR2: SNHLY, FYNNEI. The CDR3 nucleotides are TGTGCCAGCAGTGAAATCGGGGCGGACTATGGCTACACCTTC. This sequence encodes CASSEIGADYGYTF.